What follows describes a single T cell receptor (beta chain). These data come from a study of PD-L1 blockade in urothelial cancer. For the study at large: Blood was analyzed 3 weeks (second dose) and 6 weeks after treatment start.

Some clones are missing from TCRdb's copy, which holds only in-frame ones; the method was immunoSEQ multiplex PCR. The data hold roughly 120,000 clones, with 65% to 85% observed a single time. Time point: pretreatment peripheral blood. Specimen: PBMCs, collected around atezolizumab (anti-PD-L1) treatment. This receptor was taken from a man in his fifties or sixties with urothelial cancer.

The CDR3 here is CASSLSGDNYYGYTF. The CDR3 DNA follows: TGCGCCAGCAGCTTGTCAGGGGATAACTACTATGGCTACACCTTC. The V gene is TRBV5-1, the J gene TRBJ1-2, with a tentative D call TRBD1 (6 bases). Deletions cut 1 base from V and 3 bases from J, with 13 bases between. The CDR3 length is 15 residues. Germline V gives CDR1 SGHRS, CDR2 YFSETQ.